The T cell receptor (beta chain) described here comes from a study of cytomegalovirus exposure and HLA in healthy donors. At collection, donors were nominally healthy, but unrecorded immune exposures were probable. General study findings and limits: Sequencing depth across donors, presence/absence analyses assumed, was roughly uniform. HLA restriction was apparent for most CMV-associated TCR beta chains in a later analysis. A few of the chains that were CMV-associated were confirmed in vitro to be specific for CMV antigens.

The CDR3 runs 15 residues. CDR1 MDHEN and CDR2 SYDVKM come from the germline V gene. The germline V and J ends were trimmed by 2 bases and 3 bases, with 14 bases remaining between them. To note about this clone: Its antigen is unknown.

The PCR was carried out with 60 Vbeta primers and 13 Jbeta primers. The repertoire was sequenced with immunoSEQ multiplex PCR; TCRdb's copy has only in-frame clones and lacks some. The data contain 180,000 or so clones, roughly 79% of them singletons. The TCR originated in a man aged 50 to 59 in good health and CMV-seropositive. Sample: PBMCs. J is TRBJ2-7 and V is TRBV28; a possible D gene is TRBD1 (5 bases). For the CDR3, the DNA is TGTGCCAGCAGTTTAACGGCAGGGCCTCACTACGAGCAGTACTTC. This translates into CASSLTAGPHYEQYF. Complete variable domain (other parts from reference TRBV28 and TRBJ2-7): DVKVTQSSRYLVKRTGEKVFLECVQDMDHENMFWYRQDPGLGLRLIYFSYDVKMKEKGDIPEGYSVSREKKERFSLILESASTNQTSMYLCASSLTAGPHYEQYFGPGTRLTVT.